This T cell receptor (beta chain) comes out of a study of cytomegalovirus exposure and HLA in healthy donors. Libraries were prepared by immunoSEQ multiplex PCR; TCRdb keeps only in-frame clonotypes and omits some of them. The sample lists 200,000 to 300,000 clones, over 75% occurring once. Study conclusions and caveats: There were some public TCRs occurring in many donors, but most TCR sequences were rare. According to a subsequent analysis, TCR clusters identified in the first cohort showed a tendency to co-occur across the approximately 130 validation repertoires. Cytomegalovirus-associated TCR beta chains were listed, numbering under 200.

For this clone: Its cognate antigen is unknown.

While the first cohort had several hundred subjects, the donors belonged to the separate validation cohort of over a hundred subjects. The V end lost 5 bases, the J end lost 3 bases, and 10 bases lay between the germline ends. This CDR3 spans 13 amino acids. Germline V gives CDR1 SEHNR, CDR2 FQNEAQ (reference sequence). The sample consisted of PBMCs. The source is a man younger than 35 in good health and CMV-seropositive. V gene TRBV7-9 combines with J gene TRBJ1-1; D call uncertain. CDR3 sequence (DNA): TGTGCCAGCAGCCTTGATAGTGACACTGAAGCTTTCTTT. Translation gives CASSLDSDTEAFF.